A selection of T cell receptor beta chains follows, all from one sample in a study of blood T cell repertoires in COVID-19. Some clones are missing from TCRdb's copy, which holds only in-frame ones; the method was immunoSEQ multiplex PCR. The table has some 85,000 clones, 75% to 85% seen once; the top ten hold 15% to 20%. Sample: peripheral blood. These receptors all stem from a woman of 80 years or more with acute or convalescent COVID-19. Both conserved end residues are part of each CDR3. Each record gives: J gene, clone size, D gene, V gene, CDR3 DNA, CDR3 protein. The D gene is left open where the match is weak. Expanded clones are given a class, and other clones once, few, many or no size at all.

J: TRBJ2-3; size: -; D: TRBD2; V: TRBV18; DNA: TGTGCCAGCTCACCACCGATTCAGCGGGGGTTCCACACAGATACGCAGTATTTT; CDR3: CASSPPIQRGFHTDTQYF
J: TRBJ2-1; size: few; D: -; V: TRBV2; DNA: TGTGCCAGCAGGGGGCAGTCCTACAATGAGCAGTTCTTC; CDR3: CASRGQSYNEQFF
J: TRBJ2-1; size: few; D: TRBD1; V: TRBV7-2; DNA: TGTGCCAGCAGCCCGAGACCGACAGGGAACTACAGGGAGCAGTTCTTC; CDR3: CASSPRPTGNYREQFF
J: TRBJ1-5; size: -; D: -; V: TRBV5-4; DNA: TGTGCCAGCAGCTTGTCAGGGGGCAATCAGCCCCAGCATTTT; CDR3: CASSLSGGNQPQHF
J: TRBJ1-5; size: -; D: TRBD1; V: TRBV24-1; DNA: TGTGCCACCAGTGACGGAGACAGGGGGCCGTATAGCAATCAGCCCCAGCATTTT; CDR3: CATSDGDRGPYSNQPQHF
J: TRBJ2-3; size: -; D: -; V: TRBV2; DNA: TGTGCCAGCAGGGACTCCTCTAGCACAGATACGCAGTATTTT; CDR3: CASRDSSSTDTQYF
J: TRBJ2-5; size: -; D: TRBD1; V: TRBV7-9; DNA: TGTGCCAGCAGCTCCGGGACAGGGGTGTACCAAGAGACCCAGTACTTC; CDR3: CASSSGTGVYQETQYF
J: TRBJ1-4; size: -; D: TRBD1; V: TRBV5-1; DNA: TGCGCCAGCAGCTTGGCCTCGGGACAGGGGGAAAAACTGTTTTTT; CDR3: CASSLASGQGEKLFF
J: TRBJ2-1; size: -; D: TRBD2; V: TRBV18; DNA: TGTGCCAGCTCACTCTCGATAGCGGGAGGAGGTGTAGATGAGCAGTTCTTC; CDR3: CASSLSIAGGGVDEQFF
J: TRBJ2-3; size: -; D: TRBD1; V: TRBV30; DNA: TGTGCCTGGAGTTCAGGGGGCTCTGGAGATACGCAGTATTTT; CDR3: CAWSSGGSGDTQYF
J: TRBJ1-4; size: -; D: -; V: TRBV6-5; DNA: TGTGCCAGCAGTTACCGTGGAGGGGCTAATGAAAAACTGTTTTTT; CDR3: CASSYRGGANEKLFF
J: TRBJ1-1; size: -; D: -; V: TRBV2; DNA: TGTGCCAGCATTAGATCCCGGAGACAGGAATCCATGAACACTGAAGCTTTCTTT; CDR3: CASIRSRRQESMNTEAFF
J: TRBJ1-5; size: -; D: TRBD1; V: TRBV10-3; DNA: TGTGCCATCAGTGAGGGGACAGGCAATCAGCCCCAGCATTTT; CDR3: CAISEGTGNQPQHF
J: TRBJ2-4; size: -; D: TRBD1; V: TRBV7-3; DNA: TGTGCCAGCAGCCTACACCCGACAGGGGGCGGGGGTGGAATTCAGTACTTC; CDR3: CASSLHPTGGGGGIQYF
J: TRBJ2-3; size: few; D: -; V: TRBV5-1; DNA: TGCGCCAGCAGCTTGGTTCCTAAATCTAGCACAGATACGCAGTATTTT; CDR3: CASSLVPKSSTDTQYF
J: TRBJ1-4; size: few; D: -; V: TRBV20-1; DNA: TGCAGTGCTAGTGCGGAGAATGAAAAACTGTTTTTT; CDR3: CSASAENEKLFF
J: TRBJ1-2; size: -; D: TRBD1; V: TRBV6-1; DNA: TGTGCCAGCAGTGCCCTACGGGGACAGGGCGCCTATGGCTACACCTTC; CDR3: CASSALRGQGAYGYTF
J: TRBJ1-5; size: -; D: TRBD1; V: TRBV18; DNA: TGTGCCAGCTCACCAGGGCAGGGGGTCGGTCAGCCCCAGCATTTT; CDR3: CASSPGQGVGQPQHF